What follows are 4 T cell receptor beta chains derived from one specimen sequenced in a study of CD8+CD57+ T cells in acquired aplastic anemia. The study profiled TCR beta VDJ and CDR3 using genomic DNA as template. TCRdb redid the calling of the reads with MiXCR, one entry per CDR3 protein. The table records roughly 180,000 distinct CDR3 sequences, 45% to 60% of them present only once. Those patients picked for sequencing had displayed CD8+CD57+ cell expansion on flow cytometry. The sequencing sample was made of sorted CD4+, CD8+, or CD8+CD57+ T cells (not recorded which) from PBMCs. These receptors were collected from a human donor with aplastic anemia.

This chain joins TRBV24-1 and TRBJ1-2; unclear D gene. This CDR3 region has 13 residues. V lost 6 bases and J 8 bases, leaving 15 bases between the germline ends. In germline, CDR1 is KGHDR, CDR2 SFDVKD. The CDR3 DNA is TGTGCCACCAGTTTATCGGCCGAACGGGGCTACACCTTC. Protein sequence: CATSLSAERGYTF.

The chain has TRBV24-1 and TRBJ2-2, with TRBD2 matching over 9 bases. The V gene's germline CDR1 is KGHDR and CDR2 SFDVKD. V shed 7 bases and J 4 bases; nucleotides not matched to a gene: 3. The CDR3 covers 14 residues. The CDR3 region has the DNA TGTGCCACCAGATCTAGCGGGACCACCGGGGAGCTGTTTTTT. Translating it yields CATRSSGTTGELFF.

CDR3: CASRRQGQDTEAFF. The CDR3 nucleotides read TGTGCCAGTAGAAGACAGGGACAAGACACTGAAGCTTTCTTT. The chain links TRBV19 to TRBJ1-1; 7 positions match TRBD1. Germline loops: CDR1 LNHDA, CDR2 SQIVND (reference sequence). The CDR3 spans 14 residues. V gave up 6 bases and J gave up 3 bases; unmatched junction bases: 7. The variable domain in full, completed from reference TRBV19 and TRBJ1-1, reads DGGITQSPKYLFRKEGQNVTLSCEQNLNHDAMYWYRQDPGQGLRLIYYSQIVNDFQKGDIAEGYSVSREKKESFPLTVTSAQKNPTAFYLCASRRQGQDTEAFFGQGTRLTVV.

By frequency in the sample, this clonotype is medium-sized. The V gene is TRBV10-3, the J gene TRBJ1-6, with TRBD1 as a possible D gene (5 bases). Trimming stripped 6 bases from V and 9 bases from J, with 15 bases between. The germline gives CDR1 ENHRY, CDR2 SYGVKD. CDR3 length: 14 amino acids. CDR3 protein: CAISPQEFSSPLHF. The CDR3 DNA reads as TGTGCCATCAGCCCACAGGAGTTCAGTTCACCCCTCCACTTT.